What follows are 10 T cell receptor beta chains derived from one specimen sequenced in a study of blood T cell repertoires in COVID-19. The method was immunoSEQ multiplex PCR; TCRdb's version includes in-frame clones alone and lacks a portion of them. In the table there are around 170,000 clones, approximately 84% of which are singletons. The specimen sequenced was peripheral blood. These receptors were obtained from a woman of 80 years or more with acute or convalescent COVID-19.

This clone has just one count. V is TRBV6-5 and J is TRBJ2-1; TRBD1 aligns across 7 bases. The CDR3 length is 14 residues. Germline loops: CDR1 MNHEY, CDR2 SVGAGI. V dropped 2 bases and J dropped 4; count of bases not matched to a gene: 2. In DNA, the CDR3 is TGTGCCAGCAGTTACAGGGGGCCTTACAATGAGCAGTTCTTC. Translation: CASSYRGPYNEQFF.

Note on this clone: This same CDR3 is encoded by further DNA sequences in the sample. J is TRBJ1-1 and V is TRBV12-3 or TRBV12-4; no clear D. The V gene lost 3 bases and the J gene lost 1 base, with 6 bases spanning the gap. There are 13 residues in the CDR3. The CDR3 nucleotides read TGTGCCAGCAGTTTCGGAGGGAACACTGAAGCTTTCTTT. Translating gives CASSFGGNTEAFF.

Concerning this clone itself: Other DNA sequences from this sample encode an identical CDR3 as well. The chain links TRBV20-1 to TRBJ1-2; 7 bases fit TRBD1. CDR1 and CDR2 from the germline V gene are DFQATT and SNEGSKA (reference sequence). The CDR3 spans 13 residues. Germline trimming cut 3 bases from V and 3 bases from J; bases unmatched to any gene: 4. CDR3 sequence reads: CSASRQGYYGYTF. CDR3 nucleotide sequence: TGCAGTGCTAGTCGACAGGGCTACTATGGCTACACCTTC.

V and J are TRBV5-1 and TRBJ2-7; D uncertain. Trimming shortened V by 0 bases and J by 0 bases, and 7 bases separated the two germline ends. The CDR3 covers 14 residues. Germline-derived CDR1 and CDR2 are SGHRS and YFSETQ. CDR3 DNA sequence: TGCGCCAGCAGCTTGGATGGGCCCTCCTACGAGCAGTACTTC. Its translation is CASSLDGPSYEQYF.

Regarding this clone: This specimen includes other DNA sequences encoding the same CDR3. This chain connects TRBV30 to TRBJ1-5; D is undetermined. The CDR3 sequence is 13 residues long. The germline V gene has CDR1 GTSNPN and CDR2 SVGIG (reference sequence). V was shortened by 0 bases and J by 4 bases, with 7 bases between the two germline ends. Here the CDR3 reads CAWSVRENQPQHF. The DNA of the CDR3 is TGTGCCTGGAGTGTACGGGAGAATCAGCCCCAGCATTTT.

This clone appeared a single time. The rearrangement uses TRBV13 and TRBJ1-2; 11 bases align to TRBD1. V shed 5 bases and J 7 bases; nucleotides not matched to a gene: 12. Germline CDR1 reads PRHDT; CDR2 reads FYEKMQ (reference sequence). The CDR3 extends over 16 amino acids. The DNA for the CDR3 is TGTGCCAGCAGCCGATGGACAGGGGGCGCTTCGGGTGGCTACACCTTC. Encoded protein: CASSRWTGGASGGYTF.

The chain links TRBV30 to TRBJ1-3; the D is unclear. The length of the CDR3 is 14 residues. Germline CDR1 is GTSNPN and CDR2 is SVGIG (reference sequence). V gave up 3 bases and J gave up 0 bases, with 9 bases separating them. The CDR3 nucleotides are TGTGCCTGGAGGGCAGGCTACTCTGGAAACACCATATATTTT. This encodes CAWRAGYSGNTIYF.

The chain couples TRBV9 to TRBJ1-6; unclear D gene. V was shortened by 4 bases and J by 7 bases, with 15 bases between the two germline ends. The CDR3 loop spans 15 amino acids. The germline V gene has CDR1 SGDLS and CDR2 YYNGEE. In DNA form, the CDR3 reads TGTGCCAGCAGCTCCTCCTCGGGGTCCAATTCACCCCTCCACTTT. This encodes CASSSSSGSNSPLHF.

The chain employs TRBV5-4 and TRBJ1-4, with 9 bases identical to TRBD1. Germline lookup yields CDR1 SGHNT and CDR2 YYREEE (reference sequence). CDR3 length: 16 residues. The ends lost 4 bases at V and 8 bases at J; junction bases unmatched: 12. CDR3 amino acids: CASSDAADRGGEKLFF. The CDR3 coding sequence is TGTGCCAGCAGCGATGCGGCGGACAGGGGCGGCGAAAAACTGTTTTTT.

V gene TRBV10-3 combines with J gene TRBJ2-7; D is unclear. CDR1 is ENHRY, CDR2 SYGVKD, per germline. With 0 bases removed from V and 3 bases from J, the gap between germline ends came to 15 bases. The CDR3 has 16 residues. The DNA for the CDR3 is TGTGCCATCAGTGAGTCGTATTTGGCCAACCACTACGAGCAGTACTTC. It codes for CAISESYLANHYEQYF.